One sample yielded the 9 T cell receptor beta chains listed below, sequenced in a study of blood T cell repertoires in COVID-19. TCRdb's copy holds only in-frame clones and misses some; the assay was immunoSEQ multiplex PCR. The sample yields fewer than 250,000 clones, around 84% seen once. Sequencing input: peripheral blood. Receptor source: a man younger than 40 with active or convalescent COVID-19.

J is TRBJ2-7 and V is TRBV7-8; D unresolved. CDR3 length: 11 residues. Germline V gene sequence: CDR1 SGHVS, CDR2 FQNEAQ. V lost 8 bases to trimming and J lost 2 bases, with 7 bases between them. The CDR3 nucleotides are TGTGCCAGCGCCACTGCCTACGAGCAGTACTTC. Translation: CASATAYEQYF.

The rearrangement uses TRBV6-5 and TRBJ1-2; weak D call: TRBD1 (5 bases). V was clipped by 10 bases and J by 6 bases, with 12 bases between them. Germline CDR1 reads MNHEY; CDR2 reads SVGAGI. This CDR3 has 11 amino acids. CDR3 amino acids: CAIREGNGYTF. The CDR3 region has the DNA TGTGCCATCAGGGAGGGCAATGGCTACACCTTC.

This clone was seen a handful of times. This chain links TRBV19 with TRBJ1-2, with D possibly TRBD1 on 5 matching bases. The germline V gene encodes CDR1 LNHDA and CDR2 SQIVND (reference sequence). V was trimmed by 10 bases and J by 5 bases, leaving 23 bases between them. This CDR3 comprises 15 residues. CDR3: CATLGITGNRYGYTF. In nucleotides, the CDR3 is TGTGCCACTCTGGGGATTACAGGAAACAGATATGGCTACACCTTC.

V and J are TRBV2 and TRBJ1-2; TRBD1 aligns across 9 bases. Trimming cost V 5 bases and J 5 bases; bases outside gene matches: 6. The CDR3 covers 14 residues. The germline gives CDR1 SNHLY, CDR2 FYNNEI. CDR3 sequence: CASSNPGTGYGYTF. CDR3 DNA: TGTGCCAGCAGTAACCCCGGGACAGGGTATGGCTACACCTTC.

The CDR3 is CASKGARDTGELFF. For the CDR3, the DNA is TGTGCCAGCAAGGGGGCCAGGGACACCGGGGAGCTGTTTTTT. This chain uses TRBV6-5 with TRBJ2-2; 7 bases are shared with TRBD1. This CDR3 has 14 amino acids. Unmatched junction bases numbered 5, after V lost 7 bases and J lost 3 bases. Germline V gene sequence: CDR1 MNHEY, CDR2 SVGAGI.

The chain combines TRBV30 with TRBJ1-2; 11 nucleotides line up with TRBD1. This CDR3 has 16 residues. Germline values: CDR1 GTSNPN, CDR2 SVGIG (reference sequence). V lost 1 base, J lost 8 bases, and 12 bases stayed unmatched. CDR3 bases: TGTGCCTGGAGTGCTGGTAGGACAGGGGGCTTGACAGGCTACACCTTC. Its translation is CAWSAGRTGGLTGYTF. The whole variable domain, remainder taken from reference TRBV30 and TRBJ1-2, is SQTIHQWPATLVQPVGSPLSLECTVEGTSNPNLYWYRQAAGRGLQLLFYSVGIGQISSEVPQNLSASRPQDRQFILSSKKLLLSDSGFYLCAWSAGRTGGLTGYTFGSGTRLTVV.

The chain combines TRBV28 with TRBJ2-7; 8 nucleotides line up with TRBD2. Germline-derived CDR1 and CDR2 are MDHEN and SYDVKM. With V trimmed by 5 bases and J by 0 bases, 6 bases remained unmatched. CDR3 length equals 15 residues. The CDR3 region is CASSAWGTSSYEQYF. CDR3 in DNA: TGTGCCAGCAGTGCTTGGGGGACTAGCTCCTACGAGCAGTACTTC.

This clone was observed once. The rearrangement joins TRBV28 to TRBJ1-1; possible D gene TRBD1, 6 bases. The ends were cut back, 4 bases at V and 1 base at J, with 10 bases in the middle. The CDR3 loop spans 14 amino acids. Germline V CDR1 and CDR2: MDHEN, SYDVKM. The CDR3 region is CASSSLRGNTEAFF. The CDR3 nucleotides are TGTGCCAGCAGTTCCCTCAGGGGGAACACTGAAGCTTTCTTT.

This chain joins TRBV29-1 and TRBJ2-3, with 12 bases that match TRBD1. V lost 6 bases, J lost 5 bases, and 9 bases stayed unmatched. Germline CDR1 is SQVTM and CDR2 is ANQGSEA. The CDR3 is made up of 15 amino acids. CDR3 region: CSVEGQGAVLDTQYF. The DNA for the CDR3 is TGCAGCGTAGAGGGACAGGGGGCGGTTTTAGATACGCAGTATTTT.